This T cell receptor beta chain was obtained from a study of vaccination effects on CD4 cells after COVID-19. About the study: A couple of convalescent donors provided samples 16 days and one week before vaccination.

Per the germline V gene, CDR1 is LNHDA and CDR2 is SQIVND (reference sequence). The ends were cut back, 5 bases at V and 3 bases at J, with 21 bases in the middle. This CDR3 is 17 amino acids long. Repertoires were generated with immunoSEQ multiplex PCR, while TCRdb's copy carries only in-frame clones and drops some. The repertoire consists of under 80,000 clones, with 60% to 75% occurring once and the leading ten covering more than 5%. Details on this clone: Its antigen remains unidentified.

Antigen-specific CD4+ T cells were first expanded with viral peptide pools by the ViraFEST assay and only then sequenced. CD4+ T cell isolation took place after 10 days of culture. This person caught SARS-CoV-2 sometime from March to December 2020, and PCR testing confirmed the infection. Pooled HIV-1 Nef peptides were the negative control culture. A half-medium replacement with IL-2 medium was carried out on days 3 and 7. The source material was CD4+ T cells from PBMCs cultured with HIV peptides, sampled before COVID-19 vaccination. As to subset: HIV-1 Nef peptide pool negative control/reference culture. This clonotype was sampled from a human donor who had a prior SARS-CoV-2 infection. V is TRBV19 and J is TRBJ2-3; the D gene could be TRBD1 or TRBD2 (6 bases each). In DNA form, the CDR3 reads TGTGCCAGTAGTTACGACGGGGGCCCAGGCCTTACAGATACGCAGTATTTT. Its translation is CASSYDGGPGLTDTQYF. The full variable domain, rest sourced from reference TRBV19 and TRBJ2-3, is DGGITQSPKYLFRKEGQNVTLSCEQNLNHDAMYWYRQDPGQGLRLIYYSQIVNDFQKGDIAEGYSVSREKKESFPLTVTSAQKNPTAFYLCASSYDGGPGLTDTQYFGPGTRLTVL.